This entry concerns a single T cell receptor beta chain. This clone has just one count. This clone's antigen is unknown. The record has no base qualities; no much larger clone is one base away. The data belong to a study of blood T cell repertoires in COVID-19 (dated by TCRdb to about 2020). About the investigation overall: The collaborator samples originated in the United States, Italy and Spain and spanned the acute and convalescent phases of COVID-19. The repertoires were released in a freely available public database meant as a resource for research on the immune response to SARS-CoV-2. Where available, HLA class I and class II types were obtained from metadata supplied by the sample provider rather than from assay-based typing. Subjects who had been exposed to COVID-19, were actively infected with it, or had recovered from it provided the deeply sampled blood TCRbeta repertoires that made up the dataset. Sample metadata almost always included a de-identified subject ID, COVID-19 status, age in years and sex. The prospective study material was composed of cDNA or gDNA derived from T cells, B-cell-depleted T cells, or PBMCs. Samples came from the ongoing ImmuneRACE study (first 160 participants) plus 1,254 subjects from 6 global collaborators.

Summary of the overall study and its limitations: The quantity of clinical and demographic metadata differed by source and by participant and was supplied without curation.

The immunoSEQ Assay, a bias-controlled multiplex PCR, was used to amplify TCRbeta CDR3 regions from genomic DNA. The paper's data handling went like this. Nucleated cell counts per sample were estimated from amplification of reference gene primers within the assay. To quantify the absolute abundance of each unique TCRbeta CDR3 rearrangement, sequence reads were collapsed and filtered. For each sample, productive Simpson clonality was calculated by taking the square root of Simpson's diversity index across productive rearrangements. TCRdb holds this immuneACCESS table with in-frame rearrangements only. Some clones are missing; in checked studies, unresolved V genes explain under half, and the rest has no known cause. V, J and clone size reflect that table, while D and trimming were determined from the DNA. The sample has 150,000 to 200,000 clones on record, 85% to 90% of them singletons. 2.7% of the sample is taken by the ten largest.

The germline V gene (reference sequence) sets CDR1 to SGHNT and CDR2 to YYREEE. V lost 2 bases and J lost 0 bases; the stretch between them is 18 bases long. Its CDR3 holds 17 amino acids, cysteine through phenylalanine. The CDR3 DNA has 51 bases and is translated from base 1. Collaborating institutions collected whole blood in K2EDTA tubes following their own protocols. For TCRbeta analysis, collaborators shipped samples as frozen whole blood, isolated PBMCs, or DNA extracted from either of those sample types. The receptor was derived from a man in his forties with active or convalescent COVID-19. The V gene is TRBV5-4 and the J gene is TRBJ2-7, with TRBD2 as a weak D call on 5 bases. Input material: peripheral blood. The sequence in DNA is TGTGCCAGCAGCTTCGAAAAGGGCCGTGAGGGCTCCTACGAGCAGTACTTC. Translated, this gives CASSFEKGREGSYEQYF.